One and the same sample provided the 13 T cell receptor beta chains below, sequenced in a study of T cell responses to AZD1222 COVID-19 vaccine. Method: immunoSEQ multiplex PCR; TCRdb's copy keeps in-frame clones and lacks some. The table has around 120,000 clones, over 80% seen once. The sequencing here drew on peripheral blood, taken on day 0 of AZD1222 vaccination. The receptor source for this set is an adult in good health.

V and J are TRBV7-2 and TRBJ1-2; tentative D call: TRBD1 (5 bases). Per the germline V gene, CDR1 is SGHTA and CDR2 is FQGNSA. V dropped 5 bases and J dropped 4 bases, with 23 bases sitting between them. This CDR3 region has 17 residues. For the CDR3, the DNA is TGTGCCAGCAGCGCCAACGTCTGGCAGGGTCCTTCCTATGGCTACACCTTC. It encodes CASSANVWQGPSYGYTF.

J is TRBJ1-2 and V is TRBV11-2; TRBD1 might be the D (5 bases). CDR1 and CDR2 from the germline V gene are SGHAT and FQNNGV. CDR3 length: 15 amino acids. The V and J ends lost 2 bases and 7 bases respectively, with 17 bases between them. The CDR3 DNA follows: TGTGCCAGCAGCTTACAGGGTACCTCCTTTTTTGGCTACACCTTC. It yields the protein CASSLQGTSFFGYTF.

The chain combines TRBV7-9 with TRBJ1-1; D not resolved. Per the germline V gene, CDR1 is SEHNR and CDR2 is FQNEAQ (reference sequence). The CDR3 contains 14 residues. V dropped 9 bases and J dropped 1 base, with 15 bases sitting between them. The CDR3 DNA reads as TGTGCCAGTATTCCTAGGTACAAGAACACTGAAGCTTTCTTT. Residues: CASIPRYKNTEAFF.

The V and J genes are TRBV12-5 and TRBJ2-7; 9 positions match TRBD1. Per germline, CDR1 LGHNT and CDR2 FRNRAP. Germline trimming cut 1 base from V and 4 bases from J; bases unmatched to any gene: 11. This CDR3 spans 17 amino acids. The CDR3 sequence is CASGLDRTGTGIYEQYF. The CDR3 nucleotides are TGTGCTAGTGGTTTGGATCGAACCGGGACAGGGATTTACGAGCAGTACTTC.

The chain links TRBV5-1 to TRBJ1-1; TRBD1 matches 9 bases. The length of the CDR3 is 14 residues. Germline-derived CDR1 and CDR2 are SGHRS and YFSETQ. Trimming removed 8 bases from V and 0 bases from J; junction bases left unmatched: 5. CDR3 bases: TGCGCCAGTAGAAGACAGGGGGTGAACACTGAAGCTTTCTTT. Amino acid sequence: CASRRQGVNTEAFF.

The chain couples TRBV19 to TRBJ1-5; no clear D. Germline CDR1 is LNHDA and CDR2 is SQIVND (reference sequence). V lost 5 bases to trimming and J lost 6 bases, with 14 bases between them. This CDR3 region has 14 residues. The CDR3 protein is CASSSGVSVQPQHF. The CDR3 nucleotides read TGTGCCAGTAGTTCTGGGGTCTCGGTTCAGCCCCAGCATTTT.

The chain joins TRBV18 to TRBJ1-4; D is unresolved. Germline V gene data show CDR1 as KGHSH and CDR2 as LQKENI. The CDR3 consists of 19 residues. V lost 5 bases and J 0 bases, leaving 22 bases between the germline ends. CDR3: CASSLDRDSTYSTNEKLFF. In nucleotides, the CDR3 is TGTGCCAGCTCATTAGACCGGGATTCAACGTACTCAACTAATGAAAAACTGTTTTTT.

The V gene is TRBV19, the J gene TRBJ2-7; unclear D gene. The CDR3 is 14 residues long. V dropped 6 bases and J dropped 8 bases, with 20 bases sitting between them. Germline values: CDR1 LNHDA, CDR2 SQIVND (reference sequence). CDR3 loop: CASSPPSETTQQYF. In DNA form, the CDR3 reads TGTGCCAGTAGCCCTCCCAGTGAAACTACGCAGCAGTACTTC. The entire variable domain, with the rest obtained from reference TRBV19 and TRBJ2-7, is as follows: DGGITQSPKYLFRKEGQNVTLSCEQNLNHDAMYWYRQDPGQGLRLIYYSQIVNDFQKGDIAEGYSVSREKKESFPLTVTSAQKNPTAFYLCASSPPSETTQQYFGPGTRLTVT.

This chain connects TRBV13 to TRBJ1-4; D is unclear. The CDR3 is 15 residues long. Germline values: CDR1 PRHDT, CDR2 FYEKMQ (reference sequence). V lost 5 bases to trimming and J lost 7 bases, with 17 bases between them. This chain's CDR3 is CASSPQVTGGEKLFF. The CDR3 region has the DNA TGTGCCAGCAGCCCACAAGTCACTGGAGGTGAAAAACTGTTTTTT.

This clone showed up just once. CDR3 residues: CATSRDLGSETQYF. The CDR3 bases are TGTGCCACCAGCAGAGATTTAGGGAGCGAGACCCAGTACTTC. The rearrangement joins TRBV15 to TRBJ2-5; D possibly corresponds to TRBD2 (5 bases). Trimming removed 0 bases from V and 5 bases from J, with 10 bases in between. Germline-derived CDR1 and CDR2 are LNHNV and YYDKDF (reference sequence). CDR3 length: 14 residues.

This chain links TRBV7-9 with TRBJ1-1; D gene unclear. There are 12 residues in the CDR3. Germline V gene lookup returns CDR1 SEHNR and CDR2 FQNEAQ (reference sequence). The V end lost 1 base, the J end lost 10 bases, and 10 bases lay between the germline ends. The CDR3 loop reads CASSLGLGGAFF. The CDR3 DNA is TGTGCCAGCAGCTTAGGTTTGGGTGGAGCTTTCTTT.

The chain uses TRBV7-8 and TRBJ2-7; 14 bases align to TRBD2. The junction had 4 bases not matched to a gene; V was cut back by 5 bases and J by 1 base. There are 16 residues in the CDR3. Germline V gene sequence: CDR1 SGHVS, CDR2 FQNEAQ. The DNA of the CDR3 is TGTGCCAGCAGCAGTGGGACTAGCGGGGGTTCCTACGAGCAGTACTTC. It is translated as CASSSGTSGGSYEQYF.

The CDR3 DNA reads TGTGCCAGCAGTTACGGGACAGGAATGTACGAGCAGTACTTC. As protein: CASSYGTGMYEQYF. The genes are TRBV6-5 and TRBJ2-7; 8 nucleotides match TRBD1. Germline V gene data show CDR1 as MNHEY and CDR2 as SVGAGI. J gave up 4 bases and V 2 bases, and 4 bases lay outside the gene matches. The CDR3 sequence is 14 residues long.